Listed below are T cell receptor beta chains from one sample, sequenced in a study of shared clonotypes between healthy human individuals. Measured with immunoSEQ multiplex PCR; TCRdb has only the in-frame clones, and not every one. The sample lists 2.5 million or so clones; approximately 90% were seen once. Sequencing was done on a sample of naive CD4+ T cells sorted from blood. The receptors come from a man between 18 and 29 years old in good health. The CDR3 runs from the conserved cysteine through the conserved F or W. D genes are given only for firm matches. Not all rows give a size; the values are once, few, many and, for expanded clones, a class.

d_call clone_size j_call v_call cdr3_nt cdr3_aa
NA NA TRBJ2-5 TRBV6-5 TGTGCCAGCACCTCCTCCAGCGCGGACAAGGGGACCCAGTACTTC CASTSSSADKGTQYF
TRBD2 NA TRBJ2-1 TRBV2 TGTGCCAGCAGTTCTCGTTTCCTAGCGGGAGGAGACGAGCAGTTCTTC CASSSRFLAGGDEQFF
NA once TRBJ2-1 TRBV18 TGTGCCAGCTCACCACAGTCCAATGAGCAGTTCTTC CASSPQSNEQFF
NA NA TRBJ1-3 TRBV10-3 TGTGCCATCACGGCGGGGGCTGGAAACACCATATATTTT CAITAGAGNTIYF
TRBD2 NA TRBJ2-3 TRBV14 TGTGCCAGCAGCCAGCGGGGGAAGGAAGATACGCAGTATTTT CASSQRGKEDTQYF
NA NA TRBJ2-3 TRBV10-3 TGTGCCATCAGTGACCTCATGGGCGGTAGCACAGATACGCAGTATTTT CAISDLMGGSTDTQYF
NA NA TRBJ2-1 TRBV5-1 TGCGCCAGCAGCTTGGTGTTGGGAGCAAGAAATGAGCAGTTCTTC CASSLVLGARNEQFF
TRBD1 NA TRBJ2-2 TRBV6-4 TGTGCCAGCAGGGAGCAGGGGGATAACACCGGGGAGCTGTTTTTT CASREQGDNTGELFF
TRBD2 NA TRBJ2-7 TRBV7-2 TGTGCCAGCAGCTTAGCGTTGACTAGCGGGTCTAGCGAGCAGTACTTC CASSLALTSGSSEQYF
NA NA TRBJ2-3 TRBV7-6 TGTGCCAGCAGCTCTCCCATTCTTAGCACAGATACGCAGTATTTT CASSSPILSTDTQYF
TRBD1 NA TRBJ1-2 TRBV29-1 TGCAGCGTTGTGGCAGGGGGCTACTATGGCTACACCTTC CSVVAGGYYGYTF
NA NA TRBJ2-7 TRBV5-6 TGTGCCAGCAGCTCTCCAGGGCCACCTGGCGAGCAGTACTTC CASSSPGPPGEQYF
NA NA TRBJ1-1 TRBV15 TGTGCCACCAGCAGAGGGGACGTGACTGAAGCTTTCTTT CATSRGDVTEAFF
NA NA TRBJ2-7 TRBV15 TGTGCCACCAGCAGAGATGGTGGGGGGGCTAAAATCTACGAGCAGTACTTC CATSRDGGGAKIYEQYF
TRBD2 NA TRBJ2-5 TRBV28 TGTGCCAGCAGTCCCCATCGACTAGCGGGGGGACAAGAGACCCAGTACTTC CASSPHRLAGGQETQYF
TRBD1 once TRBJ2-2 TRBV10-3 TGTGCCATTTCCCGGGACAGGGTCCCCGGGGAGCTGTTTTTT CAISRDRVPGELFF
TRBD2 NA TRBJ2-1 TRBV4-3 TGCGCCAGCAGCCAAGACCTTGGGAGCGGGGATGAGCAGTTCTTC CASSQDLGSGDEQFF
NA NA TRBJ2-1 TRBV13 TGTGCCAGCAGCTTACGGGCGGGGTACAATGAGCAGTTCTTC CASSLRAGYNEQFF
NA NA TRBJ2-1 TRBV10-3 TGTGCCAACGCCCCGAGTTTGTCGAATGAGCAGTTCTTC CANAPSLSNEQFF
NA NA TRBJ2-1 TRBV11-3 TGTGCCAGCAGCTTATCGAGCGCGGGGGCCAATGAGCAGTTCTTC CASSLSSAGANEQFF
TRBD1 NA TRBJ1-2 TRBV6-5 TGTGCCAGCAGAGTGGGACAGGGGGTCGGAGGCTACACCTTC CASRVGQGVGGYTF
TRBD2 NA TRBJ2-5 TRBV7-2 TGTGCCAGCAGCTTAAGCGGGAGGGCCGAGGAGACCCAGTACTTC CASSLSGRAEETQYF
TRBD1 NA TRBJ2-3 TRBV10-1 TGCGCCAGCAGCGGACAGGGAAGTAGCACAGATACGCAGTATTTT CASSGQGSSTDTQYF
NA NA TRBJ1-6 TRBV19 TGTGCCAGTAGTTCCACGGCCTATAATTCACCCCTCCACTTT CASSSTAYNSPLHF
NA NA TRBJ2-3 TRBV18 TGTGCCAGCTCATCAGAGCCGGGACGCTGGGCAGATACGCAGTATTTT CASSSEPGRWADTQYF
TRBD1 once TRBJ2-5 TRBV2 TGTGCCAGCCATCTGGAGACAGGGAGAGAGACCCAGTACTTC CASHLETGRETQYF
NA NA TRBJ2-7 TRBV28 TGTGCCAGCAGTTGGAGAGGGGTGGACCTTAAGGAGCAGTACTTC CASSWRGVDLKEQYF
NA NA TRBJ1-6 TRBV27 TGTGCCAGCAGTTTTAAGGTTTATAATTCACCCCTCCACTTT CASSFKVYNSPLHF
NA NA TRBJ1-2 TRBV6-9 TGTGCCAGCAGTTCCCGTCAGGAGCCGTATGGCTACACCTTC CASSSRQEPYGYTF
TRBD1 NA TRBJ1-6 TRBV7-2 TGTGCCAGCAGCTTAGCAGGGGGCAATAATTCACCCCTCCACTTT CASSLAGGNNSPLHF
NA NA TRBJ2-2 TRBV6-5 TGTGCCAGCAGTTACCCGGCTACCGGGGAGCTGTTTTTT CASSYPATGELFF
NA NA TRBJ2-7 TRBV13 TGTGCCAGTTTCCCGGACAGGGAGGGCGAGCAGTACTTC CASFPDREGEQYF
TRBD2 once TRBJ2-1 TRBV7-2 TGTGCCAGCAGCTTAGTTGGACTAGCGGGAGGTTACAATGAGCAGTTCTTC CASSLVGLAGGYNEQFF